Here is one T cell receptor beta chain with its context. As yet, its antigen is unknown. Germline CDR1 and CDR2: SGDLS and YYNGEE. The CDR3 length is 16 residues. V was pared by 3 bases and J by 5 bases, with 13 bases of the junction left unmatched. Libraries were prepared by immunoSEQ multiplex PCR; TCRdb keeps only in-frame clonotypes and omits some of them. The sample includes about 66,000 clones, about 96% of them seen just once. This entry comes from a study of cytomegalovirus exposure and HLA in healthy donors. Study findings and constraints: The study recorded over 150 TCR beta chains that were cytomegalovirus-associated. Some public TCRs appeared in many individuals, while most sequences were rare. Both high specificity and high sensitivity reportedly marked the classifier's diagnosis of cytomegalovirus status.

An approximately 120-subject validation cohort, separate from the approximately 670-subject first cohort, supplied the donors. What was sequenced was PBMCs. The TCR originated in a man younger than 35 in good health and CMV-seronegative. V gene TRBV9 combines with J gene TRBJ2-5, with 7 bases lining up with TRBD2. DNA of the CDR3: TGTGCCAGCAGCGGTCTGAAGGGCGGGAGATTTGAGACCCAGTACTTC. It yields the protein CASSGLKGGRFETQYF.